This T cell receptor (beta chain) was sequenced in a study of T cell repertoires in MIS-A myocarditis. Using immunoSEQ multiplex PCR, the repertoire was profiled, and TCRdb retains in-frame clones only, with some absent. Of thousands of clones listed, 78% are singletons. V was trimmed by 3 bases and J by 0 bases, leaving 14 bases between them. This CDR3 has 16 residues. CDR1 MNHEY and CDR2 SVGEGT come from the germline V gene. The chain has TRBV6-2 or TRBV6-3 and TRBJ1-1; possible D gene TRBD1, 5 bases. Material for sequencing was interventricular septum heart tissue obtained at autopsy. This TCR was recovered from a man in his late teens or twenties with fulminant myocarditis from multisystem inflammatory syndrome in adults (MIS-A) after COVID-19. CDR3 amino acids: CASSYSRGLVNTEAFF. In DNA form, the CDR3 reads TGTGCCAGCAGTTATTCTCGGGGCTTGGTGAACACTGAAGCTTTCTTT.